A single T cell receptor beta chain is shown here with its context. Its antigen is still unknown. No base qualities exist here, and no much larger clone lies one base off it. What the time point label conveys for this sample: baseline pretreatment blood. In the paper's terms, the treatment or condition label means: 15 Gy SBRT to primary tumor, nephrectomy 4 weeks later. To follow tumor-enriched clonotypes, serial peripheral blood was collected from radiation-treated patients at baseline and at 2 weeks and 4 weeks after SBRT. All patients had renal cell carcinoma with clear cell pathology. Genomic DNA for TCR sequencing was prepared using the QIAamp DNA Blood Mini Kit (Qiagen). The analyses included just those samples that passed every quality control check. The sample belongs to a study of radiation and T cells in renal cell carcinoma (dated by TCRdb to 2020 to 2021). In terms of the full investigation: The samples were obtained from a clinical trial, where primary renal cell carcinomas were treated with 15 Gy stereotactic body radiation therapy and then removed by nephrectomy 4 weeks afterward. TCR beta sequencing covered 50 to 55 samples in total, comprising around 25 tumors and about 27 peripheral blood samples. A total of 4,016,671 unique CDR3 nucleotide sequences, encoding 2,500,000 or so unique CDR3 amino acid sequences, were found across all 50 or so samples. What the authors observed across the whole study: In blood, the top tumor clonotypes increased from baseline to 2 weeks after radiation and then shrank by 4 weeks, which suggests a temporary expansion of tumor-resident clones. Dynamics of the blood repertoire were not tracked past 4 weeks after treatment. Because pretreatment tumor biopsies were not available, the study could not determine whether clonotypes were already present within the tumor at baseline. With a single-armed trial design, the study had no way to address how radiation dose or scheduling affects the TCR repertoire.

TCR beta libraries were generated from genomic DNA with the immunoSEQ kit, following the manufacturer's recommendations. To prepare libraries, a first multiplex PCR with proprietary primers was run, followed by a second PCR that added unique barcodes, and a bead cleanup was done after each round. A positive control reaction and a negative control reaction, both provided in the kit, were run with every batch of samples. The final libraries were assessed on an Agilent 4200 TapeStation D1000 ScreenTape, pooled by volume, and quantified by qPCR. An Illumina NextSeq500 fitted with a MidOutput 150-cycle cartridge performed the sequencing, running 156 Read1 cycles and 15 Index1 cycles with the kit's custom primers. The pooled library was loaded at 0.75 to 1 pM, and about 19% PhiX control was spiked in. As for the original processing: Vendor-processed data were analyzed in R, with a clonotype defined as all T cells sharing the same CDR3 nucleotide sequence. In the clone abundance analyses, frequencies were normalized to the 10,000 most abundant clones in each sample. Public T cell clones, averaging fewer than five per sample, were removed before analysis. A difference in abundance of at least 32-fold between compartments was used to define tumor-enriched and baseline blood-enriched clonotypes. Clonotypes expanded or contracted between blood time points were identified with a beta-binomial differential abundance model. Tumor-blood repertoire similarity was measured with the Baroni-Urbani and Buser coefficient, and group comparisons used two-tailed Wilcoxon tests in R. This is the immuneACCESS table as TCRdb keeps it, with only in-frame sequences that have V and J called. A part of the clones is gone; compared with another copy, unresolved V genes explain less than half, and the rest is unexplained. That table is the source of V, J and clone size, and D and trimming were worked out from the DNA. This sample has approximately 100,000 clones in its table, and 86% of those were observed once. The top ten constitute less than 10% of the sample.

This receptor was taken from a man aged 50 or older with renal cell carcinoma. Sample: blood, taken from a patient whose treatment included radiotherapy and nephrectomy.

DNA sequence: TGCGCCAGCAGCTTACGACCGAGAAATGAGCAGTTCTTC. This translates into CASSLRPRNEQFF. This chain joins TRBV5-1 to TRBJ2-1, with no reliable assignment of the D segment. The CDR3, from cysteine to phenylalanine, totals 13 residues. Kept here is only the CDR3 DNA, which spans 39 bases and is read in frame from base 1. Taken from the germline V gene, the CDR1 and CDR2 loops are SGHRS and YFSETQ. Trimming takes 2 bases from V and 7 bases from J, and the germline ends sit 10 bases apart.